This TCR beta chain was identified during a study of siplizumab effects on memory and regulatory T cells. This clone was detected once. What it recognizes is unknown. Findings of the study overall: It was not possible to assign a naive or memory phenotype to roughly 75-96% of proliferating CD4+ or CD8+ clones.

Sequencing used immunoSEQ multiplex PCR; TCRdb keeps in-frame clones, though not all of them. The table includes about 110,000 clones, roughly 92% detected once. The CDR3 runs 14 residues. V was cut by 7 bases and J by 4 bases, with 16 bases left in between. Germline CDR1 MNHEY, CDR2 SVGAGI. This rearrangement joins TRBV6-5 to TRBJ1-2; weak D call: TRBD1 (6 bases). The sample comprised CD4+ T cells sorted from blood. The receptor was derived from a human donor in good health. Here the CDR3 DNA reads TGTGCCAGCAACAAACAGGGTGCTGTCTATGGCTACACCTTC. This codes for CASNKQGAVYGYTF.